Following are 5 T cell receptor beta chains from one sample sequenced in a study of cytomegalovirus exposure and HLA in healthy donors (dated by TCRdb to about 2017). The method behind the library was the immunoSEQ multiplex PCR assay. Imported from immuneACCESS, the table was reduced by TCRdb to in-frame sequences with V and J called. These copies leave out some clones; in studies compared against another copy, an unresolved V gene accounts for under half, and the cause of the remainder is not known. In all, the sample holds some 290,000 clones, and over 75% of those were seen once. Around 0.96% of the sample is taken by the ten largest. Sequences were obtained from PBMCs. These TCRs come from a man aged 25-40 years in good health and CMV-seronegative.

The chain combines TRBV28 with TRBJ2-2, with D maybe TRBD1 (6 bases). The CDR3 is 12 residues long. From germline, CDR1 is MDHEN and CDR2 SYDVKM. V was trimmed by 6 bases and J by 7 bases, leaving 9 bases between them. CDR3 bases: TGTGCCAGCAGCCAGGGGAGCGGGGAGCTGTTTTTT. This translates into CASSQGSGELFF.

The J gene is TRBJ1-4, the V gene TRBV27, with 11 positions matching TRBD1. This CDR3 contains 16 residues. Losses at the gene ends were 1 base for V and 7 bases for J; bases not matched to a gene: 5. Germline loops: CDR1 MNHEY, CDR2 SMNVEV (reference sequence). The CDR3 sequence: CASSLWGQGESEKLFF. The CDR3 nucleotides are TGTGCCAGCAGTTTATGGGGACAGGGGGAATCTGAAAAACTGTTTTTT.

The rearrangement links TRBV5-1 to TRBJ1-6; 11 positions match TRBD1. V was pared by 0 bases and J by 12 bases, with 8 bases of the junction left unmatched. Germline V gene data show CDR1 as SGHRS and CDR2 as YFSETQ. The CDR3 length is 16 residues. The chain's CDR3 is CASSLGPGTGGKPLHF. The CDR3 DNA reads TGCGCCAGCAGCTTGGGTCCGGGGACAGGGGGAAAACCCCTCCACTTT.

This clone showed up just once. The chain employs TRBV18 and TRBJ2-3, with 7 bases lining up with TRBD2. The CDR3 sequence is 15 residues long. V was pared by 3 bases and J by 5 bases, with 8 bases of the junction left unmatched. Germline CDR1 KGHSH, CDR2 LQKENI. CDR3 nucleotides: TGTGCCAGCTCACCGCCGGCGGGGGTGAAAGATACGCAGTATTTT. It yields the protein CASSPPAGVKDTQYF.

The CDR3 protein is CASSQDTRGDTQYF. CDR3 nucleotides: TGTGCCAGCAGCCAAGACACTAGAGGAGATACGCAGTATTTT. The rearrangement links TRBV4-2 to TRBJ2-3, with D possibly being TRBD2 (5 bases). Germline CDR1 reads LGHNA; CDR2 reads YNFKEQ. V gave up 0 bases and J gave up 5 bases, with 9 bases separating them. The CDR3 runs 14 residues.